This T cell receptor beta chain was observed in a study of blood T cells in healthy people across ages. Looking at the study overall: About one barcoded beta molecule per two T cells was the capture yield of template switching.

The germline V gene encodes CDR1 SSHAT and CDR2 FNYEAQ (reference sequence). The CDR3 sequence is 14 residues long. A second PCR of 7 to 11 cycles used a sample-barcoded 5' primer and a J-beta primer mix. TCRdb passed the 5' RACE reads through MiXCR, listing each CDR3 protein once. The profile shows roughly 1,800,000 distinct CDR3 sequences, approximately 50% of them singletons. V and J are TRBV7-7 and TRBJ2-1, with 9 nucleotides matching TRBD2. The source of this sequence is a woman between 40 and 50 years old in good health. Sequencing was carried out using blood. In DNA form, the CDR3 reads TGTGCTAGCGCGGCGGGACTAGCCCGCAATGAGCAGTTCTTC. It yields the protein CASAAGLARNEQFF.